This TCR beta chain was documented in a study of Siglec-9 on CD8 T cells in melanoma. V lost 2 bases and J lost 7, with 17 bases in between. The CDR3 is made up of 15 amino acids. Germline assignment: CDR1 MNHEY and CDR2 SVGAGI. Some clones are missing from TCRdb's copy, which holds only in-frame ones; the method was immunoSEQ multiplex PCR. The sample holds roughly 35,000 clones, 80% to 85% seen once. V and J are TRBV6-5 and TRBJ1-1, with D hard to call. What was sequenced was Siglec-9- CD8+ T cells sorted from blood. This sequence originates from a human donor in good health. CDR3 sequence reads: CASSYVGRKDREAFF. The CDR3 DNA reads TGTGCCAGCAGTTACGTAGGGAGGAAGGATCGTGAAGCTTTCTTT.